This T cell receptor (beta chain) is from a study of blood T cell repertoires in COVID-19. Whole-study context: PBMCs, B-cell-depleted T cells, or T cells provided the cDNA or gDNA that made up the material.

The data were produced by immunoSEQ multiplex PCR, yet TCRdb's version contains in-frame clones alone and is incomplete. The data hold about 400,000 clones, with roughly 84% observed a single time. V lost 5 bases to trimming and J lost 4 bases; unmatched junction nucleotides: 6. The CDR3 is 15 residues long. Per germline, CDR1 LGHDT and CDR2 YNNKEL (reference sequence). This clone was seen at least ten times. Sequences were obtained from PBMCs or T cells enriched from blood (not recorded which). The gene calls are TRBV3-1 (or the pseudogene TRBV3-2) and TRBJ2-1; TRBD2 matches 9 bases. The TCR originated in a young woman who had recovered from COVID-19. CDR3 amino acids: CASSDSGGLYNEQFF. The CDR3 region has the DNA TGTGCCAGCAGCGATAGCGGGGGCCTTTACAATGAGCAGTTCTTC.